This TCR beta chain emerged from a study of beta chain features in type 1 diabetes. Study-level points and caveats: Significant though moderate, a shortening of TCRB CDR3s appeared in all four CD4+ subsets of Type 1 diabetes patients.

Germline V gives CDR1 SGDLS, CDR2 YYNGEE. Trimming took 3 bases from V and 8 from J, leaving 17 bases between them. This CDR3 comprises 14 residues. The study reverse transcribed the entire isolated RNA, so it sequenced expressed TCRB transcripts. Samples of naive, central memory and regulatory T cells yielded a mean of about 3.57 million reads. Assay: immunoSEQ multiplex PCR; the TCRdb copy retains only in-frame clones and omits some. The table records some 700,000 clones, 10% to 15% of them present only once. Of note for this clone: Its antigen is unknown.

The chain links TRBV9 to TRBJ1-2; possible D gene TRBD1, 5 bases. This receptor was obtained from a man between 18 and 35 years old with type 1 diabetes. Sequenced input: naive CD4+ T cells from blood. The CDR3 DNA is TGTGCCAGCAGCGGCAGGGACCCCGGGGACGGCTACACCTTC. It yields the protein CASSGRDPGDGYTF.